Listed here are 29 T cell receptor beta chains from one sample, sequenced in a study of CD8+ T cells in alopecia areata. Treatment defined: oral pan-JAK inhibitor, 5-10 mg twice daily. Once RNA had been extracted, it was reverse transcribed into cDNA to act as the sequencing template. Clones were read by immunoSEQ multiplex PCR, and TCRdb kept only the in-frame ones, dropping some. The sample includes about 110,000 clones, around 84% seen only once; the top ten take roughly 25%. Sequencing used CD8+ T cells sorted from blood, obtained at week 24, from a patient treated with tofacitinib. These receptors originate from a human donor with alopecia areata.

The CDR3 loop is CATSFTGVEQYF. In DNA form, the CDR3 reads TGTGCCACCAGTTTTACAGGGGTCGAGCAGTACTTC. This chain connects TRBV15 to TRBJ2-7; 7 nucleotides agree with TRBD1. J gave up 6 bases and V 6 bases, and 5 bases lay outside the gene matches. This CDR3 comprises 12 residues. Germline V gene lookup returns CDR1 LNHNV and CDR2 YYDKDF (reference sequence). The full variable domain, with the rest looked up from reference TRBV15 and TRBJ2-7, is DAMVIQNPRYQVTQFGKPVTLSCSQTLNHNVMYWYQQKSSQAPKLLFHYYDKDFNNEADTPDNFQSRRPNTSFCFLDIRSPGLGDTAMYLCATSFTGVEQYFGPGTRLTVT.

The rearrangement uses TRBV6-5 and TRBJ1-2, with 10 bases identical to TRBD1. The CDR3 extends over 15 amino acids. The trim removed 0 bases at V and 6 bases at J, leaving 4 bases unmatched. Looked up from germline, CDR1 is MNHEY and CDR2 is SVGAGI. CDR3 nucleotides: TGTGCCAGCAGTTACTCTGAGGGACAGGGGAATGGCTACACCTTC. Residues: CASSYSEGQGNGYTF.

The J gene is TRBJ1-1, the V gene TRBV30, with D maybe TRBD1 (5 bases). CDR3 length: 11 residues. Germline CDR1 and CDR2: GTSNPN and SVGIG (reference sequence). Between the trimmed V and J ends, which lost 7 bases and 5 bases, there was a span of 11 bases. In nucleotides, the CDR3 is TGTGCCTCCGAAGGGGTTACTGAAGCTTTCTTT. The encoded protein is CASEGVTEAFF.

CDR3 nucleotides: TGTGCCAGCAGCCTCGAGCGGGGGGTCCTCTACGAGCAGTACTTC. Translated, it gives CASSLERGVLYEQYF. The rearrangement uses TRBV4-2 and TRBJ2-7; 9 nucleotides line up with TRBD2. The CDR3 runs to 15 residues. J gave up 3 bases and V 4 bases, and 7 bases lay outside the gene matches. Germline V gene data show CDR1 as LGHNA and CDR2 as YNFKEQ.

V gene TRBV7-2 combines with J gene TRBJ1-6; no reliable D call. From germline, CDR1 is SGHTA and CDR2 FQGNSA. The CDR3 spans 16 residues. V dropped 5 bases and J dropped 7 bases, with 18 bases sitting between them. As DNA, the CDR3 is TGTGCCAGCAGCACGTTTGGGAGGACCAAGAATTCACCCCTCCACTTT. Its translation is CASSTFGRTKNSPLHF.

This clone was seen once. The genes are TRBV5-1 and TRBJ2-7; D unresolved. The V gene lost 2 bases and the J gene lost 2 bases, with 8 bases spanning the gap. Germline values: CDR1 SGHRS, CDR2 YFSETQ. This CDR3 contains 13 residues. The CDR3 DNA follows: TGCGCCAGCAGCTTCGGCACCACCTACGAGCAGTACTTC. Its protein is CASSFGTTYEQYF.

This clone came up a few times. The chain is built from TRBV29-1 and TRBJ2-1; a weak D match, TRBD1 (5 bases). CDR1 SQVTM and CDR2 ANQGSEA come from the germline V gene. The ends were cut back, 1 base at V and 7 bases at J, with 11 bases in the middle. The length of the CDR3 is 13 residues. The CDR3 DNA is TGCAGCGTTGAAGGCAGGGTTTTGAATGAGCAGTTCTTC. As protein: CSVEGRVLNEQFF.

The CDR3 DNA reads TGTGCCACCAGCGCAACGACAGGGAACCCCCAAGAGACCCAGTACTTC. Protein product: CATSATTGNPQETQYF. The chain joins TRBV15 to TRBJ2-5; TRBD1 matches 7 bases. The CDR3 runs 16 residues. The ends lost 5 bases at V and 1 base at J; junction bases unmatched: 10. CDR1 and CDR2 from the germline V gene are LNHNV and YYDKDF (reference sequence).

The rearrangement joins TRBV5-1 to TRBJ2-3; TRBD2 aligns across 8 bases. The V gene end was trimmed by 0 bases and the J gene end by 6 bases; junction bases not matched to a gene: 6. Germline V gene data show CDR1 as SGHRS and CDR2 as YFSETQ. The CDR3 length is 15 residues. The CDR3, as DNA: TGCGCCAGCAGCTTGGGTAGCGGGGTGGCGGATACGCAGTATTTT. Translating gives CASSLGSGVADTQYF.

The chain employs TRBV4-1 and TRBJ1-1, with 7 bases identical to TRBD1. The CDR3 has 16 residues. Germline values: CDR1 MGHRA, CDR2 YSYEKL. The J segment lost 3 bases and the V segment lost 1 base, leaving 8 bases of the junction unmatched. DNA for the CDR3: TGCGCCAGCAGCCAAGTTCACAGGGGAGGCGACACTGAAGCTTTCTTT. It is translated as CASSQVHRGGDTEAFF.

The chain couples TRBV27 to TRBJ2-7; either TRBD1 or TRBD2 may supply D (7 bases each). This CDR3 contains 15 residues. V was shortened by 2 bases and J by 3 bases, with 14 bases between the two germline ends. From germline, CDR1 is MNHEY and CDR2 SMNVEV (reference sequence). Here the CDR3 DNA reads TGTGCCAGCAGTTTAGAAAGCGGGACAGTCTACGAGCAGTACTTC. Its translation: CASSLESGTVYEQYF.

The rearrangement links TRBV7-9 to TRBJ1-1; D perhaps matches TRBD1 (6 bases). Germline CDR1 is SEHNR and CDR2 is FQNEAQ (reference sequence). This CDR3 contains 16 residues. V was clipped by 4 bases and J by 1 base, with 16 bases between them. The CDR3 DNA reads as TGTGCCAGCAGCTCCCTGTCGGGGGGCCCGAACACTGAAGCTTTCTTT. It yields the protein CASSSLSGGPNTEAFF.

The genes are TRBV29-1 and TRBJ2-1; possible D gene TRBD2, 5 bases. The germline CDR1 and CDR2 sequences are SQVTM and ANQGSEA. The V end lost 3 bases, the J end lost 0 bases, and 15 bases lay between the germline ends. The CDR3 is 16 residues long. CDR3 protein: CSVDGPRGSSYNEQFF. The CDR3 nucleotides read TGCAGCGTTGATGGCCCCCGGGGTAGCTCCTACAATGAGCAGTTCTTC.

This clone was picked up a small number of times. V is TRBV29-1 and J is TRBJ2-1; 8 nucleotides agree with TRBD2. This CDR3 is built from 14 residues. Unmatched junction bases numbered 7, after V lost 3 bases and J lost 6 bases. Germline loops: CDR1 SQVTM, CDR2 ANQGSEA. This CDR3 reads CSVDLRGAINEQFF. The CDR3 nucleotides are TGCAGCGTTGACCTGCGGGGGGCAATCAATGAGCAGTTCTTC.

J is TRBJ2-7 and V is TRBV6-1, with no clear D. The CDR3 covers 15 residues. V was cut by 7 bases and J by 0 bases, with 16 bases left in between. Looked up from germline, CDR1 is MNHNS and CDR2 is SASEGT. The CDR3 DNA follows: TGTGCCAGCACCATTAGTGGGGATTCCTCCTACGAGCAGTACTTC. Its protein is CASTISGDSSYEQYF.

V gene TRBV19 combines with J gene TRBJ1-1; 7 bases agree with TRBD1. The V gene end was trimmed by 5 bases and the J gene end by 1 base; junction bases not matched to a gene: 10. The CDR3 is made up of 16 amino acids. Germline V CDR1 and CDR2: LNHDA, SQIVND (reference sequence). CDR3 amino acids: CASSFLQGWGNTEAFF. CDR3 nucleotides: TGTGCCAGTAGTTTCCTACAGGGGTGGGGGAACACTGAAGCTTTCTTT.

The sample holds a few counts of this clone. The rearrangement links TRBV9 to TRBJ2-7; D is unresolved. CDR1 and CDR2 (germline): SGDLS, YYNGEE. The CDR3 runs 12 residues. V was pared by 4 bases and J by 5 bases, with 10 bases between. CDR3 loop: CASSPPVDEQYF. CDR3 nucleotide sequence: TGTGCCAGCAGCCCACCGGTGGACGAGCAGTACTTC.

The genes are TRBV10-2 and TRBJ2-7, with 8 bases lining up with TRBD2. The CDR3 runs 16 residues. V gave up 2 bases and J gave up 3 bases; unmatched junction bases: 9. Germline V gene data show CDR1 as WSHSY and CDR2 as SAAADI. DNA for the CDR3: TGCGCCAGCAGTGAGGAACAACTAGCGGCATACTACGAGCAGTACTTC. This codes for CASSEEQLAAYYEQYF.

This clone was observed a few times. This chain uses TRBV10-2 with TRBJ2-7; D is ambiguous. The CDR3 extends over 12 amino acids. Looked up from germline, CDR1 is WSHSY and CDR2 is SAAADI. V was shortened by 2 bases and J by 4 bases, with 6 bases between the two germline ends. The CDR3 sequence: CASSESGYEQYF. As DNA, the CDR3 is TGCGCCAGCAGTGAGAGTGGTTACGAGCAGTACTTC.

CDR3 in amino acids: CASSYIGGTDTQYF. CDR3 bases: TGTGCCAGCAGTTATATAGGGGGGACAGATACGCAGTATTTT. The genes are TRBV27 and TRBJ2-3; tentatively, D is TRBD1 or TRBD2 (6 bases each). The germline V gene has CDR1 MNHEY and CDR2 SMNVEV (reference sequence). The CDR3 spans 14 residues. The V and J ends lost 4 bases and 3 bases respectively, with 11 bases between them.

The chain has TRBV7-8 and TRBJ2-1; TRBD2 might be the D (5 bases). V was pared by 4 bases and J by 0 bases, with 10 bases between. Germline CDR1 reads SGHVS; CDR2 reads FQNEAQ. The CDR3 covers 15 residues. This chain's CDR3 is CASSWSGSSYNEQFF. As DNA, the CDR3 is TGTGCCAGCAGCTGGAGTGGGAGCTCCTACAATGAGCAGTTCTTC. Full variable domain (remainder filled in from reference TRBV7-8 and TRBJ2-1): GAGVSQSPRYKVAKRGQDVALRCDPISGHVSLFWYQQALGQGPEFLTYFQNEAQLDKSGLPSDRFFAERPEGSVSTLKIQRTQQEDSAVYLCASSWSGSSYNEQFFGPGTRLTVL.

Concerning this clone: Additional DNA sequences in this sample encode the identical CDR3. This sequence joins TRBV5-6 and TRBJ2-5; perhaps TRBD1 as D (5 bases). The V gene's germline CDR1 is SGHDT and CDR2 YYEEEE. Trimming left V 0 bases short and J 2 bases short, with 14 bases between. CDR3 length equals 16 residues. The CDR3 bases are TGTGCCAGCAGCTTGGGTACCTGGGCAGGGCAAGAGACCCAGTACTTC. Amino acids: CASSLGTWAGQETQYF.

V usage is TRBV10-1 and J usage is TRBJ1-1; D remains unclear. V was trimmed by 0 bases and J by 7 bases, leaving 9 bases between them. Germline V gene lookup returns CDR1 WNHNN and CDR2 SYGVQD (reference sequence). The CDR3 has 13 residues. The CDR3 here is CASSESVAGEAFF. In nucleotides, the CDR3 is TGCGCCAGCAGTGAGTCGGTAGCCGGTGAAGCTTTCTTT.

The gene calls are TRBV6-5 and TRBJ1-1; D unclear. The CDR3 extends over 11 amino acids. V lost 3 bases and J lost 12, with 11 bases in between. Per the germline V gene, CDR1 is MNHEY and CDR2 is SVGAGI. The CDR3 region has the DNA TGTGCCAGCAGTTATGGAGCAGGAACTTTCTTT. The encoded protein is CASSYGAGTFF.

This chain links TRBV30 with TRBJ1-2; perhaps TRBD1 as D (6 bases). The CDR3 totals 12 residues. Germline CDR1 and CDR2: GTSNPN and SVGIG (reference sequence). V was trimmed by 7 bases and J by 4 bases, leaving 13 bases between them. CDR3 protein: CALHREAYGYTF. In DNA form, the CDR3 reads TGTGCCTTGCACAGGGAAGCCTATGGCTACACCTTC. Variable domain in full (rest from reference TRBV30 and TRBJ1-2): SQTIHQWPATLVQPVGSPLSLECTVEGTSNPNLYWYRQAAGRGLQLLFYSVGIGQISSEVPQNLSASRPQDRQFILSSKKLLLSDSGFYLCALHREAYGYTFGSGTRLTVV.

The rearrangement uses TRBV27 and TRBJ2-7, with D perhaps TRBD2 (7 bases). Germline lookup yields CDR1 MNHEY and CDR2 SMNVEV (reference sequence). V was trimmed by 2 bases and J by 4 bases, leaving 18 bases between them. The CDR3 is 16 residues long. The CDR3: CASSLSMGGRLYEQYF. The CDR3 DNA reads as TGTGCCAGCAGTTTAAGTATGGGGGGGCGCTTGTACGAGCAGTACTTC.

This chain connects TRBV7-6 to TRBJ2-7; D is unresolved. Trimming left V 4 bases short and J 0 bases short, with 7 bases between. The CDR3 runs 13 residues. Germline CDR1 and CDR2: SGHVS and FNYEAQ. CDR3 loop: CASSSLSSYEQYF. The CDR3 region has the DNA TGTGCCAGCAGCTCCCTGAGCTCCTACGAGCAGTACTTC.

This chain uses TRBV18 with TRBJ2-5; the match to TRBD2 covers 10 bases. The germline gives CDR1 KGHSH, CDR2 LQKENI. The V and J ends lost 1 base and 1 base, in that order; junction bases with no gene match: 9. This CDR3 comprises 18 residues. This CDR3 is CASSPLVAGGQFQETQYF. The DNA for the CDR3 is TGTGCCAGCTCACCACTTGTAGCGGGGGGCCAATTCCAAGAGACCCAGTACTTC. Variable domain in full (rest from reference TRBV18 and TRBJ2-5): NAGVMQNPRHLVRRRGQEARLRCSPMKGHSHVYWYRQLPEEGLKFMVYLQKENIIDESGMPKERFSAEFPKEGPSILRIQQVVRGDSAAYFCASSPLVAGGQFQETQYFGPGTRLLVL.

The chain employs TRBV6-1 and TRBJ2-7, with D uncertain. Per the germline V gene, CDR1 is MNHNS and CDR2 is SASEGT. The V gene lost 2 bases and the J gene lost 1 base, with 12 bases spanning the gap. This CDR3 is built from 15 residues. CDR3 region: CASSENVDSSYEQYF. The CDR3 region has the DNA TGTGCCAGCAGTGAAAATGTCGACTCATCCTACGAGCAGTACTTC.